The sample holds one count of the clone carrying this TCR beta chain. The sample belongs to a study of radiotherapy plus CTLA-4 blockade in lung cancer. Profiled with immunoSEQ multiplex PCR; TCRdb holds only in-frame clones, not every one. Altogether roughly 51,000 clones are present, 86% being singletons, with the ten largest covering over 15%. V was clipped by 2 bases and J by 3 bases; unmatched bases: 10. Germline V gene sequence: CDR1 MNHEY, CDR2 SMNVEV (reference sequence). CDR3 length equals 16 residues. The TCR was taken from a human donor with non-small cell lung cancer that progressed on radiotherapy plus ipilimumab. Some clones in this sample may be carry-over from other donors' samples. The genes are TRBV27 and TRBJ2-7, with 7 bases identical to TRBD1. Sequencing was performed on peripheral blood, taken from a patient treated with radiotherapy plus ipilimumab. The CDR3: CASSLVDRVTYYEQYF. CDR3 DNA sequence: TGTGCCAGCAGTTTAGTTGACAGGGTAACTTACTACGAGCAGTACTTC.